The clone carrying this TCR beta chain has a count of ten or more. The data stem from a study of T cells in Graves' hyperthyroidism and ophthalmopathy. About the research overall: The blood sample was taken at first diagnosis, before treatment began.

If no ophthalmopathy progression occurred within 18 months, Graves' hyperthyroidism was stable. Any patient presenting with uncontrolled infection, other autoimmune disease, pregnancy or lactation was left out. The authors obtained PBMCs from over 8.5 ml of fresh peripheral blood. V lost 5 bases, J lost 4 bases, and 13 bases lay in between. The germline gives CDR1 MDHEN, CDR2 SYDVKM. CDR3 length equals 14 residues. The investigators amplified TCR beta CDR3 regions from RNA transcripts. The TCR CDR3 first-round RT-PCR relied on the HTBI primer set. TCRdb passed the multiplex PCR reads through MiXCR, listing each CDR3 protein once. The table records about 740,000 distinct CDR3 sequences, approximately 15% of them present only once.

The rearrangement uses TRBV28 and TRBJ2-3, with unresolved D. The sample was blood. This TCR came from a woman between 18 and 29 years old with Graves' hyperthyroidism. The CDR3 here is CASSPRLASDTQYF. The CDR3 nucleotides read TGTGCCAGCAGTCCGCGACTTGCGTCAGATACGCAGTATTTT.